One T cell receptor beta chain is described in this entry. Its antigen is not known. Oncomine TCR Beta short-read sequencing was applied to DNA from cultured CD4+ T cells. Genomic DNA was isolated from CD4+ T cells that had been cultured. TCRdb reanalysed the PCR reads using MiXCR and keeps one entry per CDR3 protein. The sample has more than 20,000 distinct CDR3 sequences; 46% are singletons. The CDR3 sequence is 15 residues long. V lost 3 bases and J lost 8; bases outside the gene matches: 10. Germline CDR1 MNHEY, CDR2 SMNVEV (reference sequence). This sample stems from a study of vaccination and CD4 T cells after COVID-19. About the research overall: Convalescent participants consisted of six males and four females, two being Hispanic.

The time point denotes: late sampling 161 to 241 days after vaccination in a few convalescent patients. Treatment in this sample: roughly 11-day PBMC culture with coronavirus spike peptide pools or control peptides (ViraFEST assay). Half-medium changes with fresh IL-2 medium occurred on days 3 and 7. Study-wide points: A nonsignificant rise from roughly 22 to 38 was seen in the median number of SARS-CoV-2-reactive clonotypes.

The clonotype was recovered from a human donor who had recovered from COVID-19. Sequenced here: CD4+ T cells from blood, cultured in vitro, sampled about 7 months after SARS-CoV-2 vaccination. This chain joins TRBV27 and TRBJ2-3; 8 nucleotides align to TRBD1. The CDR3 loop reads CASSLMAGGHGTQYF. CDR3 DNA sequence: TGTGCCAGCAGTTTGATGGCAGGGGGCCATGGTACGCAGTATTTT.